This T cell receptor (beta chain) was sequenced for a study of blood T cell repertoires in COVID-19. CDR3 length equals 17 residues. Germline V gives CDR1 SGHTA, CDR2 FQGNSA. V shed 2 bases and J 6 bases; nucleotides not matched to a gene: 9. Repertoires were generated with immunoSEQ multiplex PCR, while TCRdb's copy carries only in-frame clones and drops some. The sample consists of about 210,000 clones, 81% of them appearing once. This TCR came from a woman in her forties or fifties with acute COVID-19. The rearrangement links TRBV7-2 to TRBJ2-3, with TRBD2 matching 12 bases. The specimen sequenced was PBMCs or T cells enriched from blood (not recorded which). The CDR3 loop is CASSLPGLAGSGDTQYF. CDR3 nucleotide sequence: TGTGCCAGCAGCTTACCAGGACTAGCGGGGTCTGGCGATACGCAGTATTTT.